The rows below give T cell receptor beta chains drawn from one sample of a study of T cell responses to AZD1222 COVID-19 vaccine. Sequencing was performed with immunoSEQ multiplex PCR; in TCRdb, only in-frame clones are kept and a portion is missing. The sample lists over 150,000 clones, approximately 90% seen once, with roughly 6.5% in the top ten. The material sequenced was peripheral blood, taken on day 0 of AZD1222 vaccination. The origin of the receptors is an adult in good health. CDR3s include the opening cysteine and the closing phenylalanine or tryptophan. A D gene is named only where the DNA matches it firmly. Expanded clones are given a class, and other clones once, few, many or no size at all.

D,J,size,V,DNA,CDR3
-,TRBJ1-5,-,TRBV30,TGTGCCTGGGATCCAGGTCATAATCAGCCCCAGCATTTT,CAWDPGHNQPQHF
-,TRBJ1-1,-,TRBV27,TGTGCCAGCAGGCCAGGAAGGCTCACTGAAGCTTTCTTT,CASRPGRLTEAFF
-,TRBJ1-5,-,TRBV19,TGTGCCAGTAGTACCCTGTTACAGAGGGGGTTTGATTCGAGGAATCAGCCCCAGCATTTT,CASSTLLQRGFDSRNQPQHF
-,TRBJ2-1,-,TRBV28,TGTGCCAGCAGTTATAGCCCACAGGGAAACAATGAGCAGTTCTTC,CASSYSPQGNNEQFF
-,TRBJ1-6,-,TRBV7-9,TGTGCCAGCGGGGGGAAGCGGTCACCCCTCCACTTT,CASGGKRSPLHF
-,TRBJ1-5,once,TRBV6-1,TGTGCCAGCAGTGAAGCAACGACAGGACCTAGCAATCAGCCCCAGCATTTT,CASSEATTGPSNQPQHF
TRBD1,TRBJ1-5,-,TRBV24-1,TGTGCCACCAGTGATCCGGGACAGGGCAGGGGGCAGCCCCAGCATTTT,CATSDPGQGRGQPQHF
-,TRBJ2-7,-,TRBV27,TGTGCCAGCAGGCAGGAGGGAGCCTACGAGCAGTACTTC,CASRQEGAYEQYF
-,TRBJ2-7,once,TRBV6-1,TGTGCCAGCAGTGAATCAGAGACAGTCTCCTACGAGCAGTACTTC,CASSESETVSYEQYF
-,TRBJ1-2,-,TRBV4-1,TGCGCCAGCAGCCAAGGGGAACAGGGAAACTATGGCTACACCTTC,CASSQGEQGNYGYTF
-,TRBJ1-1,-,TRBV28,TGTGCCAGCACGGTGAGCGGAACTGAAGCTTTCTTT,CASTVSGTEAFF
-,TRBJ1-2,once,TRBV2,TGTGCCAGCAGTGTCTATGGCTACACCTTC,CASSVYGYTF
TRBD2,TRBJ2-1,-,TRBV27,TGTGCCAGCAGTCTGGGGACTAGCGGGTCGATATACAATGAGCAGTTCTTC,CASSLGTSGSIYNEQFF
TRBD2,TRBJ2-1,-,TRBV27,TGTGCCAGCAGTTGGACTAGCGGGGTAGATGAGCAGTTCTTC,CASSWTSGVDEQFF
-,TRBJ2-3,-,TRBV30,TGTGCCTGGAGTTTCCGTTTTGCCACGCAGTATTTT,CAWSFRFATQYF
TRBD1,TRBJ1-6,-,TRBV6-5,TGTGCCAGCAGCTACCAGACAGGGTTAGGATCACCCCTCCACTTT,CASSYQTGLGSPLHF
-,TRBJ1-5,-,TRBV5-5,TGTGCCAGCAGCTTGATTGCGGGGACGGGGGGCAATCAGCCCCAGCATTTT,CASSLIAGTGGNQPQHF
TRBD2,TRBJ2-1,once,TRBV28,TGTGCCAGCAGCAGTCCGGGACTAGCGGGGACTAATGAGCAGTTCTTC,CASSSPGLAGTNEQFF
-,TRBJ2-4,-,TRBV19,TGTGCCAGTAGTCCGCAGGGGCGGAACATTCAGTACTTC,CASSPQGRNIQYF
TRBD1,TRBJ2-3,-,TRBV6-2/TRBV6-3,TGTGCCAGCAGTGATTGGGACAGGGGCACAGATACGCAGTATTTT,CASSDWDRGTDTQYF
TRBD2,TRBJ2-3,-,TRBV15,TGTGCCACCAGCAGAGACGTCGGAGCGGGAGAAGATACGCAGTATTTT,CATSRDVGAGEDTQYF
TRBD1,TRBJ2-7,few,TRBV6-1,TGTGCCAGCAGTGAGACAGGGGACGAGCAGTACTTC,CASSETGDEQYF
-,TRBJ2-3,-,TRBV6-2/TRBV6-3,TGTGCCAGCAGTTACTCGACTTTGGACATGGATAACACAGATACGCAGTATTTT,CASSYSTLDMDNTDTQYF
TRBD1,TRBJ2-1,-,TRBV28,TGTGCCAGCAGGGGGACAGCACCCTCATTCTTC,CASRGTAPSFF
TRBD2,TRBJ2-7,-,TRBV4-2,TGTGCCAGCAGCCAAGTGGTTAGCGGGGGGCCTGGACCCTACGAGCAGTACTTC,CASSQVVSGGPGPYEQYF
-,TRBJ2-7,-,TRBV4-1,TGCGCCAGCAGCCAACCTGACACTTACGAGCAGTACTTC,CASSQPDTYEQYF
-,TRBJ2-3,-,TRBV4-2,TGTGCCAGCAGCCAAGAAGTACTAGCCGTAAGCACAGATACGCAGTATTTT,CASSQEVLAVSTDTQYF
-,TRBJ1-2,-,TRBV2,TGTGCCAGCTCTTTGAGAAACTATGGCTACACCTTC,CASSLRNYGYTF
-,TRBJ1-3,-,TRBV6-5,TGTGCCAGCAGTACAACAGGCTCTGGAAACACCATATATTTT,CASSTTGSGNTIYF
TRBD1,TRBJ1-1,-,TRBV5-1,TGCGCCAGCAGCCCACGTCCCGGGACAGGGACCCGAGAAGCTTTCTTT,CASSPRPGTGTREAFF
-,TRBJ1-5,once,TRBV18,TGTGCCAGCTCACCACCTCCAGAGGGCAATCAGCCCCAGCATTTT,CASSPPPEGNQPQHF
-,TRBJ1-2,-,TRBV20-1,TGCAGTGCTAGTGGGGGTTTGTATGGCTACACCTTC,CSASGGLYGYTF
-,TRBJ2-5,-,TRBV9,TGTGCCAGCAGCGTAGATCCCGGAGGCAGGGGGAGGGGAGAGACCCAGTACTTC,CASSVDPGGRGRGETQYF
-,TRBJ1-6,-,TRBV2,TGTGCCACATCCCCGAATCCTTCCCGCAATTCACCCCTCCACTTT,CATSPNPSRNSPLHF
TRBD2,TRBJ2-1,-,TRBV3-1/TRBV3-2,TGTGCCAGCAGCCTCGGACTAGCGGGAGGCGATGAGCAGTTCTTC,CASSLGLAGGDEQFF
TRBD1,TRBJ2-1,-,TRBV28,TGTGCCAGCAGCCTTAACAGGGGGTGGTCGGGACGGAATGAGCAGTTCTTC,CASSLNRGWSGRNEQFF
-,TRBJ1-6,-,TRBV7-9,TGTGCCAGCAGCCCGGGTTCGGCCACGGGTTCACCCCTCCACTTT,CASSPGSATGSPLHF
TRBD2,TRBJ2-3,-,TRBV6-5,TGTGCCAGCAGGCCGGGACTAGCGGGAATAGATACGCAGTATTTT,CASRPGLAGIDTQYF
-,TRBJ2-5,once,TRBV18,TGTGCCAGCTCAAGAGTTAGACGGGAACGTACTCGAGAGACCCAGTACTTC,CASSRVRRERTRETQYF
-,TRBJ2-2,-,TRBV19,TGTGCCAGTAAGGAGGGAACGAACACCGGGGAGCTGTTTTTT,CASKEGTNTGELFF
TRBD2,TRBJ2-2,-,TRBV19,TGTGCCAGTACCAAGGGACTAGCGGGGGGAAGTAACACCGGGGAGCTGTTTTTT,CASTKGLAGGSNTGELFF
TRBD2,TRBJ2-1,-,TRBV19,TGTGCCAGCAAGCGGGAGTTTGAGCAGTTCTTC,CASKREFEQFF
TRBD2,TRBJ2-3,-,TRBV5-8,TGTGCCAGCAGCCTTCGACTAGCGGGCCAGACCGATACGCAGTATTTT,CASSLRLAGQTDTQYF
-,TRBJ1-1,-,TRBV28,TGTGCCAGCAGCAAGGACAGTCTTGCTACTGAAGCTTTCTTT,CASSKDSLATEAFF
-,TRBJ2-3,-,TRBV7-2,TGTGCCAGCAGCTTCCAGCGCGGGGGCACAGATACGCAGTATTTT,CASSFQRGGTDTQYF
TRBD2,TRBJ2-1,-,TRBV5-4,TGTGCCAGCAGCTTAGGTGGTAGCGGGAACAATGAGCAGTTCTTC,CASSLGGSGNNEQFF
-,TRBJ1-5,once,TRBV5-6,TGTGCCAGCAGCTTGTACGGAACTCCCAATCAGCCCCAGCATTTT,CASSLYGTPNQPQHF
-,TRBJ1-4,-,TRBV6-1,TGTGCCAGCAGTGAAGATCGGGCAGTAACTAATGAAAAACTGTTTTTT,CASSEDRAVTNEKLFF
-,TRBJ2-7,-,TRBV2,TGTGCCAGCAGTCGCGGGACTCTCTACGAGCAGTACTTC,CASSRGTLYEQYF